These T cell receptor beta chains were read from a single sample in a study of blood T cells in healthy people across ages. TCRdb reprocessed the 5' RACE reads with MiXCR, giving one entry per CDR3 protein. The data contain 1.5 million to 2 million distinct CDR3 sequences, about 30% of them singletons. The sequenced sample was blood. The receptors originated from a woman aged 25 to 39 in good health. CDR3s include the opening cysteine and the closing phenylalanine or tryptophan. Each record gives: V gene, J gene, D gene, CDR3 length, CDR3 protein. D genes are given only for firm matches.

>TRBV28|TRBJ2-5|NA|13
CASSPSDRKTQYF
>TRBV20-1|TRBJ2-1|TRBD2|15
CSAGPVTSGIDEQFF
>TRBV5-1|TRBJ1-1|NA|15
CASSLSDSLNTEAFF
>TRBV7-8|TRBJ2-5|TRBD2|15
CASRERDDPVNEQYF
>TRBV7-2|TRBJ1-1|NA|13
CASSLVDSTEAFF
>TRBV7-2|TRBJ1-2|NA|15
CASSLARVADYGYTF
>TRBV5-1|TRBJ1-2|NA|16
CASSLTADSAHYGCTF
>TRBV19|TRBJ1-2|NA|15
CASSIAASRNYGYTF
>TRBV20-1|TRBJ1-1|NA|15
CSASLRERGNTEAFF
>TRBV7-9|TRBJ2-7|NA|12
CASSGTAPEQYF
>TRBV7-2|TRBJ2-3|NA|15
CASSYGLARTDTQYF
>TRBV7-2|TRBJ2-7|TRBD2|16
CASSSQGSGRGYEQYF
>TRBV28|TRBJ1-6|NA|13
CASLSSYNSPLHF
>TRBV24-1|TRBJ2-5|NA|15
CATSPRGTGRETQYF
>TRBV7-9|TRBJ2-1|NA|17
CASSLLWDSSTSNEQFF
>TRBV18|TRBJ2-7|NA|15
CASSPANFRGHEQYF
>TRBV28|TRBJ1-1|NA|13
CAGLSLVNTEAFF
>TRBV20-1|TRBJ2-3|NA|14
CSARRVPSTDTQYF
>TRBV2|TRBJ2-7|TRBD1|15
CASRALRDRAYEQYF
>TRBV12-5|TRBJ2-7|NA|18
CASGLVRFRDKVSYEQYF
>TRBV7-2|TRBJ1-2|NA|15
CASSFDRAFDYGYTF
>TRBV6-5|TRBJ2-1|NA|14
CASSYLGVRWEQFF
>TRBV25-1|TRBJ2-7|TRBD1|14
CASSEFRGRGEQYF
>TRBV20-1|TRBJ1-2|TRBD1|14
CSASPGQAVGGYTF
>TRBV5-1|TRBJ2-1|TRBD2|19
CASSLAASGGLSSYNEQFF
>TRBV7-7|TRBJ2-1|TRBD2|13
CASSLATSAEQFF
>TRBV27|TRBJ1-5|NA|14
CTSSPAGVTQPQHF
>TRBV7-6|TRBJ2-4|NA|13
CASSLDDEYGQYF
>TRBV15|TRBJ2-3|NA|12
CAASRDRNTQYF
>TRBV14|TRBJ2-1|NA|15
CASSQGLGGVSEQFF
>TRBV5-1|TRBJ2-3|NA|14
CASSSGQSSDTQYF
>TRBV27|TRBJ2-1|NA|16
CASSSPQYQHYNEQFF
>TRBV7-2|NA|NA|16
CASSSHPAGSWETQYF
>TRBV28|TRBJ1-1|TRBD1|14
CASSLIQGGKGAFF
>TRBV10-3|TRBJ2-7|NA|14
CAISFGTPSYEQYF
>TRBV5-1|TRBJ2-7|NA|14
CASSPRMGGYEQYF
>TRBV12-3/TRBV12-4|TRBJ1-2|TRBD1|12
CASRPTGGGYTF
>TRBV9|TRBJ2-7|TRBD2|15
CASSPGLAGLYEQYF
>TRBV11-2|TRBJ2-1|NA|14
CASSPYLQNNEQFF
>TRBV4-1|TRBJ2-2|TRBD1|16
CASSRTGTGLAGELFF
>TRBV5-5|TRBJ2-5|NA|17
CASSLASQRASTGEQYF
>TRBV7-3|TRBJ1-1|TRBD1|13
CASSLTGTGLAFF
>TRBV11-3|TRBJ2-1|NA|15
CASSLGQGMGNEQFF
>TRBV5-6|TRBJ2-5|TRBD1|15
CASSRMDRYQETQYF
>TRBV29-1|TRBJ1-1|NA|13
CSVEPQMNTEAFF